The clone carrying this T cell receptor (beta chain) has only a few counts. The data were obtained in a study of blood T cells in healthy people across ages. The second PCR ran about 6 to 12 cycles with a sample-barcoded 5' primer and J-beta primers. With 12 random nucleotides, a template-switch adaptor tagged each individual cDNA molecule. Each CDR3 protein gets one entry after TCRdb re-called the 5' RACE reads with MiXCR. The sample has about 280,000 distinct CDR3 sequences, about 25% seen once. The CDR3 consists of 16 residues. V lost 3 bases, J lost 3 bases, and 14 bases lay in between. The germline gives CDR1 KGHSH, CDR2 LQKENI.

Sequencing used blood. The chain links TRBV18 to TRBJ2-2; D is possibly TRBD2 (6 bases). The receptor comes from a woman in her 70s in good health. The CDR3 protein is CASSPISGSYTGELFF. The CDR3 bases are TGTGCCAGCTCACCGATTAGCGGCTCTTACACCGGGGAGCTGTTTTTT.